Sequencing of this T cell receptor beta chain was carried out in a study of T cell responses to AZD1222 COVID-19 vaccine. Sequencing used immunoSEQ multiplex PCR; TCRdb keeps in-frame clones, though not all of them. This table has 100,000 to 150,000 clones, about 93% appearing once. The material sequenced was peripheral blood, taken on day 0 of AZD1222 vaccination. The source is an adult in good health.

CDR3 residues: CAITKKLTEQYF. The CDR3 DNA reads TGTGCCATCACCAAGAAACTAACCGAGCAGTACTTC. This chain joins TRBV10-3 and TRBJ2-7; D remains ambiguous. CDR3 size: 12 residues. Per germline, CDR1 ENHRY and CDR2 SYGVKD. Trimming took off 7 bases at V and 6 bases at J, with 13 bases between the two ends.